The rows below give T cell receptor beta chains drawn from one sample of a study of T cell responses to AZD1222 COVID-19 vaccine. The method was immunoSEQ multiplex PCR; TCRdb's version includes in-frame clones alone and lacks a portion of them. The repertoire holds under 150,000 clones, approximately 90% seen once, with 2.4% in the top ten. Sequencing was performed on peripheral blood, taken on day 0 of AZD1222 vaccination. The receptors were sampled from an adult in good health. The CDR3 runs from the conserved cysteine through the conserved F or W. A D gene is named only where the DNA matches it firmly. Only some rows state a clone size, as once, few, many or a class for expanded clones.

v_call: TRBV2; clone_size: -; j_call: TRBJ1-1; d_call: -; cdr3_nt: TGTGCCAGCAGGCGGGAGAACACTGAAGCTTTCTTT; cdr3_aa: CASRRENTEAFF
v_call: TRBV4-1; clone_size: -; j_call: TRBJ2-7; d_call: -; cdr3_nt: TGCGCCAGCAGCCAAATGGGCCCTGGCTACGAGCAGTACTTC; cdr3_aa: CASSQMGPGYEQYF
v_call: TRBV30; clone_size: -; j_call: TRBJ2-3; d_call: -; cdr3_nt: TGTGCCTGGAGTTGGGCGAGGGGGGATACGCAGTATTTT; cdr3_aa: CAWSWARGDTQYF
v_call: TRBV28; clone_size: -; j_call: TRBJ2-7; d_call: TRBD1; cdr3_nt: TGTGCCAGCACCCCGGCAGGGGGTAGCTACGAGCAGTACTTC; cdr3_aa: CASTPAGGSYEQYF
v_call: TRBV11-2; clone_size: -; j_call: TRBJ2-7; d_call: -; cdr3_nt: TGTGCCAGCAGCTTAGAGGGGTACGAGCAGTACTTC; cdr3_aa: CASSLEGYEQYF
v_call: TRBV30; clone_size: -; j_call: TRBJ2-7; d_call: -; cdr3_nt: TGTGCCGGAGGTTCCGGGAGCTACGAGCAGTACTTC; cdr3_aa: CAGGSGSYEQYF
v_call: TRBV15; clone_size: -; j_call: TRBJ1-2; d_call: -; cdr3_nt: TGTGCCACCAGCAGGGGAGGGTGGGGAGCTGGCTACACCTTC; cdr3_aa: CATSRGGWGAGYTF
v_call: TRBV7-9; clone_size: -; j_call: TRBJ2-1; d_call: TRBD2; cdr3_nt: TGTGCCAGCAGCTTAGCAAAGGGAGGGTACAATGAGCAGTTCTTC; cdr3_aa: CASSLAKGGYNEQFF
v_call: TRBV30; clone_size: -; j_call: TRBJ2-4; d_call: -; cdr3_nt: TGTGCCTGGAGTGTAAAAGGGTTCAACATTCAGTACTTC; cdr3_aa: CAWSVKGFNIQYF
v_call: TRBV30; clone_size: -; j_call: TRBJ1-1; d_call: -; cdr3_nt: TGTGCCTGGAGCCCCACGGGGAACACTGAAGCTTTCTTT; cdr3_aa: CAWSPTGNTEAFF
v_call: TRBV7-9; clone_size: -; j_call: TRBJ1-5; d_call: TRBD1; cdr3_nt: TGTGCCAGCAGCTTAGGACAGGGGGCTTTTCAGCCCCAGCATTTT; cdr3_aa: CASSLGQGAFQPQHF
v_call: TRBV14; clone_size: -; j_call: TRBJ2-3; d_call: TRBD2; cdr3_nt: TGTGCCAGCAGCCACGGGACTAGCGGGCCTAGCACAGATACGCAGTATTTT; cdr3_aa: CASSHGTSGPSTDTQYF
v_call: TRBV5-1; clone_size: -; j_call: TRBJ2-3; d_call: TRBD2; cdr3_nt: TGCGCCAGCAGCCCGACTAGCGGGAGAACAGATACGCAGTATTTT; cdr3_aa: CASSPTSGRTDTQYF
v_call: TRBV5-1; clone_size: -; j_call: TRBJ2-4; d_call: -; cdr3_nt: TGCGCCAGCAGCTTGGTCCAGAGGGACATTCAGTACTTC; cdr3_aa: CASSLVQRDIQYF
v_call: TRBV21-1; clone_size: -; j_call: TRBJ1-2; d_call: -; cdr3_nt: TGTGCCAGCAGCAAAGGCTGCGGGACAGGGGAGGTCTATGGCTACACCTTC; cdr3_aa: CASSKGCGTGEVYGYTF
v_call: TRBV19; clone_size: -; j_call: TRBJ1-1; d_call: TRBD1; cdr3_nt: TGTGCCAGTAGTAACCGGGACAGGGGGAACACTGAAGCTTTCTTT; cdr3_aa: CASSNRDRGNTEAFF
v_call: TRBV12-3/TRBV12-4; clone_size: -; j_call: TRBJ1-2; d_call: TRBD1; cdr3_nt: TGTGCCAGCAGCAGGACAGGGGGCTATGGCTACACCTTC; cdr3_aa: CASSRTGGYGYTF
v_call: TRBV6-5; clone_size: once; j_call: TRBJ1-5; d_call: TRBD1; cdr3_nt: TGTGCCAGCAGTTTCGGACAGGGCCAGCCCCAGCATTTT; cdr3_aa: CASSFGQGQPQHF
v_call: TRBV24-1; clone_size: -; j_call: TRBJ2-5; d_call: TRBD2; cdr3_nt: TGTGCCACCAGTGAGCCCACTAGCGTACAAGAGACCCAGTACTTC; cdr3_aa: CATSEPTSVQETQYF
v_call: TRBV3-1/TRBV3-2; clone_size: -; j_call: TRBJ2-5; d_call: -; cdr3_nt: TGTGCCAGCAGCCTCTTTAGTGGGGGGGGCCCAGGGACCCAGTACTTC; cdr3_aa: CASSLFSGGGPGTQYF
v_call: TRBV12-5; clone_size: -; j_call: TRBJ1-1; d_call: -; cdr3_nt: TGTGCTAGTGGTTTGGATCAGGGGAACGCTGAAGCTTTCTTT; cdr3_aa: CASGLDQGNAEAFF
v_call: TRBV6-5; clone_size: -; j_call: TRBJ1-1; d_call: -; cdr3_nt: TGTGCCAGCACCCCACACAGGGTAGGCACTGAAGCTTTCTTT; cdr3_aa: CASTPHRVGTEAFF
v_call: TRBV6-5; clone_size: -; j_call: TRBJ1-2; d_call: -; cdr3_nt: TGTGCCAGCAGTCCCAGGACGGTAGCTAACTATGGCTACACCTTC; cdr3_aa: CASSPRTVANYGYTF
v_call: TRBV27; clone_size: -; j_call: TRBJ1-2; d_call: -; cdr3_nt: TGTGCCAGCAGCAACCTCCGGCTCACGGGTGGCTACACCTTC; cdr3_aa: CASSNLRLTGGYTF
v_call: TRBV13; clone_size: -; j_call: TRBJ2-7; d_call: TRBD2; cdr3_nt: TGTGCCAGCAGCTTAGGCGGGAGGGCCTCCTCTTCCTACGAGCAGTACTTC; cdr3_aa: CASSLGGRASSSYEQYF
v_call: TRBV7-2; clone_size: once; j_call: TRBJ1-4; d_call: -; cdr3_nt: TGTGCCAGCAGCCCCCCGGGGGTTATACCAGAAAAACTGTTTTTT; cdr3_aa: CASSPPGVIPEKLFF
v_call: TRBV30; clone_size: -; j_call: TRBJ1-5; d_call: -; cdr3_nt: TGTGCCTGGAGTGTATCGAGGGGTAGACAGCCCCAGCATTTT; cdr3_aa: CAWSVSRGRQPQHF
v_call: TRBV10-1; clone_size: -; j_call: TRBJ2-5; d_call: -; cdr3_nt: TGCGCCAGCAGTGAGTCTTCAGGGGCAGAGACCCAGTACTTC; cdr3_aa: CASSESSGAETQYF
v_call: TRBV2; clone_size: -; j_call: TRBJ1-5; d_call: TRBD1; cdr3_nt: TGTGCCAGCAGACCGGGACAGGGGACCAATCAGCCCCAGCATTTT; cdr3_aa: CASRPGQGTNQPQHF
v_call: TRBV28; clone_size: -; j_call: TRBJ1-1; d_call: -; cdr3_nt: TGTGCCAGCAGCTCAGGGCCGGGGGGAGAAGCTTTCTTT; cdr3_aa: CASSSGPGGEAFF
v_call: TRBV4-2; clone_size: -; j_call: TRBJ2-3; d_call: -; cdr3_nt: TGTGCCAGCAGCCAAGATCGTTTTAATCCGGGACCTAGCACAGATACGCAGTATTTT; cdr3_aa: CASSQDRFNPGPSTDTQYF
v_call: TRBV28; clone_size: few; j_call: TRBJ1-5; d_call: -; cdr3_nt: TGTGCCAGCAGCCCCGGCCCATCTCAAAATCAGCCCCAGCATTTT; cdr3_aa: CASSPGPSQNQPQHF
v_call: TRBV10-3; clone_size: -; j_call: TRBJ2-7; d_call: -; cdr3_nt: TGTGCCATCAGTGAGGGGGCGCCCGACGAGCAGTACTTC; cdr3_aa: CAISEGAPDEQYF
v_call: TRBV19; clone_size: -; j_call: TRBJ2-1; d_call: TRBD2; cdr3_nt: TGTGCCAGCCGGACTAGCGGGAATCATGAGCAGTTCTTC; cdr3_aa: CASRTSGNHEQFF
v_call: TRBV6-6; clone_size: -; j_call: TRBJ1-6; d_call: TRBD1; cdr3_nt: TGTGCCAGCAGTCTCCGGACAGGGGGCGGGTCACCCCTCCACTTT; cdr3_aa: CASSLRTGGGSPLHF
v_call: TRBV19; clone_size: once; j_call: TRBJ2-3; d_call: TRBD1; cdr3_nt: TGTGCCAGCCGGGACAGGGGGGCAGATACGCAGTATTTT; cdr3_aa: CASRDRGADTQYF
v_call: TRBV6-6; clone_size: -; j_call: TRBJ1-5; d_call: -; cdr3_nt: TGTGCCAACAAACGAGGGTCCGATAGCAATCAGCCCCAGCATTTT; cdr3_aa: CANKRGSDSNQPQHF
v_call: TRBV11-2; clone_size: once; j_call: TRBJ1-2; d_call: TRBD1; cdr3_nt: TGTGCCAGCAGCTTTCGGCAGGGGGCCTATGGCTACACCTTC; cdr3_aa: CASSFRQGAYGYTF
v_call: TRBV28; clone_size: -; j_call: TRBJ2-3; d_call: -; cdr3_nt: TGTGCCAGCAGTCGACAAACAGATACGCAGTATTTT; cdr3_aa: CASSRQTDTQYF
v_call: TRBV7-6; clone_size: -; j_call: TRBJ1-4; d_call: -; cdr3_nt: TGTGCCAGCAGCTCCGGGACAAGCATTAATGAAAAACTGTTTTTT; cdr3_aa: CASSSGTSINEKLFF
v_call: TRBV9; clone_size: -; j_call: TRBJ1-1; d_call: -; cdr3_nt: TGTGCCAGCAGCGTAGCGGGGAACACTGAAGCTTTCTTT; cdr3_aa: CASSVAGNTEAFF
v_call: TRBV9; clone_size: -; j_call: TRBJ1-2; d_call: TRBD1; cdr3_nt: TGTGCCAGCAGTTACGACAGGGGGACCTATGGCTACACCTTC; cdr3_aa: CASSYDRGTYGYTF
v_call: TRBV28; clone_size: -; j_call: TRBJ2-7; d_call: TRBD2; cdr3_nt: TGTGCCAGCACCCCCACCCAAGCGGGAGTACCCTACGAGCAGTACTTC; cdr3_aa: CASTPTQAGVPYEQYF
v_call: TRBV5-6; clone_size: -; j_call: TRBJ1-6; d_call: TRBD1; cdr3_nt: TGTGCCAGCAGCGAGGGGACAGGGAAACCTAATTCACCCCTCCACTTT; cdr3_aa: CASSEGTGKPNSPLHF
v_call: TRBV28; clone_size: once; j_call: TRBJ1-2; d_call: TRBD1; cdr3_nt: TGTGCCAGTCGACAGGGCTATGGCTACACCTTC; cdr3_aa: CASRQGYGYTF
v_call: TRBV19; clone_size: few; j_call: TRBJ2-1; d_call: TRBD1; cdr3_nt: TGTGCCAGTAGTATCGGGGACAGCAATGAGCAGTTCTTC; cdr3_aa: CASSIGDSNEQFF
v_call: TRBV5-1; clone_size: -; j_call: TRBJ2-2; d_call: -; cdr3_nt: TGCGCCAGCAGCTTAACAGATGGCGGGGAGCTGTTTTTT; cdr3_aa: CASSLTDGGELFF
v_call: TRBV5-1; clone_size: once; j_call: TRBJ2-2; d_call: TRBD1; cdr3_nt: TGCGCCAGCAGCTTAAAGGGGACAGGGGCCAACACCGGGGAGCTGTTTTTT; cdr3_aa: CASSLKGTGANTGELFF
v_call: TRBV5-1; clone_size: -; j_call: TRBJ1-1; d_call: TRBD1; cdr3_nt: TGCGCCAGCAACGGACAGGGGGGGAACACTGAAGCTTTCTTT; cdr3_aa: CASNGQGGNTEAFF
v_call: TRBV10-1; clone_size: few; j_call: TRBJ2-7; d_call: TRBD2; cdr3_nt: TGCGCCAGCAGTGAGGGGGAGGGCCCCTACGAGCAGTACTTC; cdr3_aa: CASSEGEGPYEQYF
v_call: TRBV5-1; clone_size: -; j_call: TRBJ2-1; d_call: TRBD2; cdr3_nt: TGCGCCAGCAGCCCGACTAGCGGGAGGAGTGATGAGCAGTTCTTC; cdr3_aa: CASSPTSGRSDEQFF
v_call: TRBV3-1/TRBV3-2; clone_size: few; j_call: TRBJ2-2; d_call: -; cdr3_nt: TGTGCCAGCAGCCATGCGCTTCAGACAGGCTCCGGGGAGCTGTTTTTT; cdr3_aa: CASSHALQTGSGELFF
v_call: TRBV29-1; clone_size: -; j_call: TRBJ1-1; d_call: TRBD1; cdr3_nt: TGCAGCGTCCGCAGGGGGGTCGGTGACACTGAAGCTTTCTTT; cdr3_aa: CSVRRGVGDTEAFF
v_call: TRBV5-1; clone_size: -; j_call: TRBJ2-5; d_call: TRBD2; cdr3_nt: TGCGCCAGCAGCGCGGGACTAGCGGGAGGGCCGAGGGAAGAGACCCAGTACTTC; cdr3_aa: CASSAGLAGGPREETQYF
v_call: TRBV9; clone_size: -; j_call: TRBJ2-1; d_call: TRBD1; cdr3_nt: TGTGCCAGCAGCTTGGGACAGGAGACCTACAATGAGCAGTTCTTC; cdr3_aa: CASSLGQETYNEQFF
v_call: TRBV5-1; clone_size: -; j_call: TRBJ2-5; d_call: -; cdr3_nt: TGCGCCAGCAGCTTGGGTCACGGCCAAGAGACCCAGTACTTC; cdr3_aa: CASSLGHGQETQYF
v_call: TRBV6-6; clone_size: -; j_call: TRBJ1-1; d_call: -; cdr3_nt: TGTGCCAGCAGTTTTAACAGTGGAGTGAACACTGAAGCTTTCTTT; cdr3_aa: CASSFNSGVNTEAFF
v_call: TRBV28; clone_size: -; j_call: TRBJ2-7; d_call: TRBD1; cdr3_nt: TGTGCCAGCAGCCCCCCGGGACAGCTCTACGAGCAGTACTTC; cdr3_aa: CASSPPGQLYEQYF
v_call: TRBV7-8; clone_size: -; j_call: TRBJ2-1; d_call: -; cdr3_nt: TGTGCCAGCAGCGCCAGCTGGGGGAGCTCCTACAATGAGCAGTTCTTC; cdr3_aa: CASSASWGSSYNEQFF
v_call: TRBV7-8; clone_size: many; j_call: TRBJ2-7; d_call: -; cdr3_nt: TGTGCCAGCAGCCCGGACTTCTACGAGCAGTACTTC; cdr3_aa: CASSPDFYEQYF